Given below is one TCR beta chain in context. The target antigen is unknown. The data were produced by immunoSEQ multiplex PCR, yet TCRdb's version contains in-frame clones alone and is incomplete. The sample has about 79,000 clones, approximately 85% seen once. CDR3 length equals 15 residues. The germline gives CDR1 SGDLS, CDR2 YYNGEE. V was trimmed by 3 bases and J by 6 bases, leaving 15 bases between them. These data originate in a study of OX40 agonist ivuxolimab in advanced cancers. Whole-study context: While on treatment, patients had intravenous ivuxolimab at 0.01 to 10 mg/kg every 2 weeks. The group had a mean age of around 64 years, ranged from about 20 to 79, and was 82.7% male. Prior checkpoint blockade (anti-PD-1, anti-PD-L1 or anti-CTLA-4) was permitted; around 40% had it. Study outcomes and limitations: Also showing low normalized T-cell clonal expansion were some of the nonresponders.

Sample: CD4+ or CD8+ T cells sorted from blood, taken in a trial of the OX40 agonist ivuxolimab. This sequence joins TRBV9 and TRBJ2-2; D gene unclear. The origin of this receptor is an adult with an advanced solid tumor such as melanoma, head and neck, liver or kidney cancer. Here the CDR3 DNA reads TGTGCCAGCAGCGCCCCACCCTCGGCAGCCGGGGAGCTGTTTTTT. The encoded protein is CASSAPPSAAGELFF.